The 21 T cell receptor beta chains listed next were all sequenced from one sample in a study of T cells in Graves' hyperthyroidism and ophthalmopathy. From RNA transcripts, TCR beta CDR3 regions were amplified. A set of HTBI primers served as the primers for a first-round RT-PCR of the TCR CDR3. TCRdb re-called the multiplex PCR reads through MiXCR, storing one row per CDR3 protein. The sample carries more than 300,000 distinct CDR3 sequences, 15% to 20% recorded once. What was sequenced was blood. The origin of the receptors is a young woman with Graves' hyperthyroidism that later progressed to Graves' ophthalmopathy.

This chain uses TRBV6-9 with TRBJ1-1; D remains unclear. CDR3 length: 16 amino acids. Germline V gene lookup returns CDR1 MNHGY and CDR2 SVAAGI. V was pared by 2 bases and J by 1 base, with 14 bases between. Written as DNA, the CDR3 is TGTGCCAGCAGTTATCTAGGTTTCGGATCGAACACTGAAGCTTTCTTT. Amino acids: CASSYLGFGSNTEAFF.

This chain uses TRBV11-3 with TRBJ2-5; D remains ambiguous. The V gene's germline CDR1 is SGHNT and CDR2 YENEEA. V lost 8 bases, J lost 5 bases, and 12 bases lay in between. CDR3 length: 12 residues. In nucleotides, the CDR3 is TGTGCCAGCCAGATCATCGGGGAGACCCAGTACTTC. It yields the protein CASQIIGETQYF.

This clonotype showed up many times. This chain links TRBV12-3 or TRBV12-4 with TRBJ2-5; D uncertain. The CDR3 runs 13 residues. The ends were cut back, 8 bases at V and 1 base at J, with 11 bases in the middle. CDR3: CASGLRSQETQYF. CDR3 coding DNA: TGTGCCAGCGGCCTTCGATCCCAAGAGACCCAGTACTTC.

This clonotype was recorded at least ten times. The chain couples TRBV7-2 to TRBJ2-7, with TRBD1 matching 11 bases. The CDR3 contains 16 residues. Germline trimming cut 5 bases from V and 2 bases from J; bases unmatched to any gene: 8. Germline lookup yields CDR1 SGHTA and CDR2 FQGNSA. DNA of the CDR3: TGTGCCAGCAGCCACAGTCGGGGACAGGGGGCCTACGAGCAGTACTTC. It encodes CASSHSRGQGAYEQYF. The full variable domain, rest sourced from reference TRBV7-2 and TRBJ2-7, is GAGVSQSPSNKVTEKGKDVELRCDPISGHTALYWYRQSLGQGLEFLIYFQGNSAPDKSGLPSDRFSAERTGGSVSTLTIQRTQQEDSAVYLCASSHSRGQGAYEQYFGPGTRLTVT.

This clonotype was recorded a few times. The chain recombines TRBV4-2 with TRBJ1-5; TRBD1 matches at 9 bases. Germline V gene data show CDR1 as LGHNA and CDR2 as YNFKEQ. The V segment lost 2 bases and the J segment 7 bases; nucleotides outside the gene matches: 6. This CDR3 is built from 15 residues. CDR3 protein: CASSQTGTGSQPQHF. The CDR3 bases are TGTGCCAGCAGCCAAACCGGGACAGGGAGCCAGCCCCAGCATTTT.

Comment on this clonotype: The junction does not match germline at one end; this may be a read error. The gene calls are TRBV7-9 and TRBJ2-5; tentative D call: TRBD2 (7 bases). The germline gives CDR1 SEHNR, CDR2 FQNEAQ (reference sequence). The CDR3 length is 14 residues. This CDR3 reads CVSSYVGGLETQYF. Here the CDR3 DNA reads TGTGTCAGCAGCTACGTGGGGGGGCTGGAGACCCAGTACTTC.

This clonotype showed up many times. This chain joins TRBV20-1 and TRBJ2-5; 7 positions match TRBD1. This CDR3 comprises 15 residues. The V gene's germline CDR1 is DFQATT and CDR2 SNEGSKA (reference sequence). V was clipped by 0 bases and J by 4 bases; unmatched bases: 8. The CDR3 reads CSARDRRTGGETQYF. For the CDR3, the DNA is TGCAGTGCTAGAGATAGGCGGACAGGAGGAGAGACCCAGTACTTC.

This clonotype was counted between two and nine times. The genes are TRBV3-1 and TRBJ2-2, with D perhaps matching TRBD2 (7 bases). V lost 2 bases and J 5 bases, leaving 15 bases between the germline ends. Germline CDR1 reads LGHDT; CDR2 reads YNNKEL (reference sequence). The CDR3 has 16 amino acids. The CDR3 region has the DNA TGTGCCAGCAGCCAACCGGCGGGGGCTCGAACCGGGGAGCTGTTTTTT. It yields the protein CASSQPAGARTGELFF. The full variable domain, rest sourced from reference TRBV3-1 and TRBJ2-2, is DTAVSQTPKYLVTQMGNDKSIKCEQNLGHDTMYWYKQDSKKFLKIMFSYNNKELIINETVPNRFSPKSPDKAHLNLHINSLELGDSAVYFCASSQPAGARTGELFFGEGSRLTVL.

CDR3 nucleotides: TGTGCCAGCAGTTTCAGGCAGGGCGGGACTGAAGCTTTCTTT. As protein: CASSFRQGGTEAFF. V gene TRBV27 combines with J gene TRBJ1-1; weak D call: TRBD1 (5 bases). The CDR3 runs to 14 residues. V lost 3 bases and J lost 5, with 13 bases in between. Germline values: CDR1 MNHEY, CDR2 SMNVEV (reference sequence).

This clonotype was seen many times. The V call is TRBV2, the J call TRBJ1-6; D call uncertain. Germline assignment: CDR1 SNHLY and CDR2 FYNNEI. CDR3 length equals 12 residues. The ends were cut back, 6 bases at V and 14 bases at J, with 14 bases in the middle. The CDR3 sequence: CASRLFAVTLHF. The CDR3 nucleotides are TGTGCCAGCAGGCTTTTTGCTGTCACCCTCCACTTT.

This clonotype was seen at least ten times. The chain is built from TRBV20-1 and TRBJ2-1, with D unresolved. CDR3 length: 15 amino acids. V was shortened by 0 bases and J by 0 bases, with 9 bases between the two germline ends. Germline CDR1 is DFQATT and CDR2 is SNEGSKA (reference sequence). The CDR3 DNA reads TGCAGTGCTAGAGACCTAGTAGACTCCTACAATGAGCAGTTCTTC. Translating it yields CSARDLVDSYNEQFF.

This clonotype was seen a handful of times. The V and J genes are TRBV3-1 and TRBJ1-3; D may be TRBD1 (5 bases). CDR1 and CDR2 (germline): LGHDT, YNNKEL (reference sequence). CDR3 length: 16 residues. V gave up 4 bases and J gave up 4 bases, with 17 bases separating them. CDR3 DNA sequence: TGTGCCAGCAGCCGAGGTGCGTCAGGGCTCGGAAACACCATATATTTT. It specifies CASSRGASGLGNTIYF. The full variable domain, rest sourced from reference TRBV3-1 and TRBJ1-3, is DTAVSQTPKYLVTQMGNDKSIKCEQNLGHDTMYWYKQDSKKFLKIMFSYNNKELIINETVPNRFSPKSPDKAHLNLHINSLELGDSAVYFCASSRGASGLGNTIYFGEGSWLTVV.

This clonotype was seen repeatedly, ten times or more. The rearrangement links TRBV3-1 to TRBJ2-1; 10 nucleotides align to TRBD2. The CDR3 extends over 15 amino acids. The germline V gene has CDR1 LGHDT and CDR2 YNNKEL (reference sequence). V shed 4 bases and J 8 bases; nucleotides not matched to a gene: 8. CDR3 in DNA: TGTGCCAGCAGCCCCGAGCGGGGGGGTGCCGATGAGCAGTTCTTC. Amino acids: CASSPERGGADEQFF.

This clonotype has only a few counts. J is TRBJ1-1 and V is TRBV3-1; D not resolved. CDR1 is LGHDT and CDR2 is YNNKEL in the germline V gene (reference sequence). This CDR3 spans 15 amino acids. Trimming stripped 2 bases from V and 1 base from J, with 11 bases between. The CDR3 is CASSQIQYPNTEAFF. The CDR3 DNA reads as TGTGCCAGCAGCCAAATACAGTACCCGAACACTGAAGCTTTCTTT.

The chain joins TRBV4-1 to TRBJ2-2; D perhaps matches TRBD2 (6 bases). V dropped 0 bases and J dropped 1 base, with 18 bases sitting between them. CDR3 length: 19 amino acids. The germline V gene has CDR1 MGHRA and CDR2 YSYEKL. The CDR3 bases are TGCGCCAGCAGCCAAGATGTTTTCTTGGACTACCTGAACACCGGGGAGCTGTTTTTT. This gives the protein CASSQDVFLDYLNTGELFF.

This clonotype was observed a handful of times. The genes are TRBV25-1 and TRBJ2-3; possible D gene TRBD1, 6 bases. Germline V lookup: CDR1 MGHDK, CDR2 SYGVNS. The CDR3 runs 15 residues. Between the trimmed V and J ends, which lost 3 bases and 3 bases, there was a span of 13 bases. In DNA form, the CDR3 reads TGTGCCAGCAGTGATCTTCGCAGGGGAACAGATACGCAGTATTTT. Protein sequence: CASSDLRRGTDTQYF.

This clonotype was counted at least ten times. The V gene is TRBV3-1, the J gene TRBJ2-5; no firm D call. Between the trimmed V and J ends, which lost 4 bases and 9 bases, there was a span of 12 bases. Germline V gene data show CDR1 as LGHDT and CDR2 as YNNKEL (reference sequence). This CDR3 contains 12 residues. The CDR3 DNA sequence: TGTGCCAGCAGCCGACCCGATGGGGCCCAGTACTTC. Encoded protein: CASSRPDGAQYF.

This clonotype was seen ten or more times. The V and J genes are TRBV28 and TRBJ2-5; D gene unclear. The germline V and J ends were trimmed by 4 bases and 4 bases, with 4 bases remaining between them. The CDR3 sequence is 11 residues long. The germline V gene has CDR1 MDHEN and CDR2 SYDVKM. The CDR3 region is CASSSPETQYF. Written as DNA, the CDR3 is TGTGCCAGCAGTTCCCCAGAGACCCAGTACTTC.

This clonotype showed up many times. CDR3 region: CASSVGTDYEQYF. Here the CDR3 DNA reads TGTGCCAGCAGCGTTGGGACGGACTACGAGCAGTACTTC. This chain joins TRBV7-2 and TRBJ2-7; D is perhaps TRBD1 or TRBD2 (5 bases each). Trimming removed 5 bases at V and 3 bases at J, with 11 bases between. The CDR3 sequence is 13 residues long. Germline V CDR1 and CDR2: SGHTA, FQGNSA.

This clonotype has a handful of counts. This chain uses TRBV4-1 with TRBJ2-5; D is tentatively TRBD1 or TRBD2 (5 bases each). The CDR3 sequence is 17 residues long. CDR1 MGHRA and CDR2 YSYEKL come from the germline V gene. V shed 2 bases and J shed 1 base, with 17 bases lying between them. The CDR3 region has the DNA TGCGCCAGCAGCCAACGTTCTAATCATGGGGGCCAAGAGACCCAGTACTTC. The encoded protein is CASSQRSNHGGQETQYF.

Of note for this clonotype: This sequence may be a read error, since a much larger clone differs from it by one base. J is TRBJ2-3 and V is TRBV6-2 or TRBV6-3; D could derive from TRBD1 or TRBD2 (5 bases each). The CDR3 length is 18 residues. V gave up 2 bases and J gave up 3 bases, with 21 bases separating them. Germline V gene data show CDR1 as MNHEY and CDR2 as SVGEGT. CDR3: CASSYSPRDQRPTDTQYF. The CDR3 coding sequence is TGTGCCAGCAGTTACAGCCCGAGGGACCAAAGGCCGACAGATACGCAGTATTTT.